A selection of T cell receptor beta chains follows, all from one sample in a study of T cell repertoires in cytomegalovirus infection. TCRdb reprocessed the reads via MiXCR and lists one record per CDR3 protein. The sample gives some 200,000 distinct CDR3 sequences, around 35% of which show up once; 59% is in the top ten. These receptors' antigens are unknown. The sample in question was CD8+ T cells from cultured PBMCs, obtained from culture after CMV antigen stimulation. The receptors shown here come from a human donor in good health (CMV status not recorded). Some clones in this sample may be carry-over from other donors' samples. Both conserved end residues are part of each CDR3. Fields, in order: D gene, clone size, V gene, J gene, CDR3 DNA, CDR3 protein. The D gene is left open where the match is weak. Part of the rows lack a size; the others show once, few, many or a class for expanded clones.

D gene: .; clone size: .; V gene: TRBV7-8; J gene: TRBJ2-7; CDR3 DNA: TGTGCCAGCAGCTTACTCTTAGCGGAGAGCTCCTACGAGCAGTACTTC; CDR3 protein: CASSLLLAESSYEQYF
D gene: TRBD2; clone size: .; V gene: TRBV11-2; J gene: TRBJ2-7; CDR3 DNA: TGTGCCAGCAGCATCGGGACTAGCAGGGGGTACGAGCAGTACTTC; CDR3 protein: CASSIGTSRGYEQYF
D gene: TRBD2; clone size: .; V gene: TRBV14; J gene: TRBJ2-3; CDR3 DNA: TGTGCCAGCAGCCAAGAATGGCTAGCGGGAGAGGATACGCAGTATTTT; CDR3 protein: CASSQEWLAGEDTQYF
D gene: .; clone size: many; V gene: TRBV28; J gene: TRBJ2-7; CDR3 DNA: TGTGCCAGCAGTTTCCTGGGAGCCTACGAGCAGTACTTC; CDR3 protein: CASSFLGAYEQYF
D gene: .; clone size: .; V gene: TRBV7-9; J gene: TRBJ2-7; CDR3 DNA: TGTGCCAGCAGCGAAGGGGCGCATTACTACGAGCAGTACTTC; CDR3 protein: CASSEGAHYYEQYF
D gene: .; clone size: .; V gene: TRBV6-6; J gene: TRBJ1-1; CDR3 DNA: TGTGCCAGCAGTTTAGGAGGGGAGGGTACTGAAGCTTTCTTT; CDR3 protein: CASSLGGEGTEAFF
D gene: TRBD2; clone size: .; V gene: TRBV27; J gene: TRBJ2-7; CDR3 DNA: TGTGCCATAGGGACTAGCGGGAACGAGCAGTACTTC; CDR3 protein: CAIGTSGNEQYF
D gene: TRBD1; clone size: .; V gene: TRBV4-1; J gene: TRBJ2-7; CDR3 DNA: TGCGCCAGCAGCTTATCCGGGACAGATTATACCTACGAGCAGTACTTC; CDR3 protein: CASSLSGTDYTYEQYF
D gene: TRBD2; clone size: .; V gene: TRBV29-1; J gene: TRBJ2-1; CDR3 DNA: TGCAGCGTTGTTAGCGGGGGACCTTACAATGAGCAGTTCTTC; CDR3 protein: CSVVSGGPYNEQFF
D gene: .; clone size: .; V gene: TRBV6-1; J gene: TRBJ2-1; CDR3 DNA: TGTGCCAGCAGTGAAAGGTGGGAGCCTGGGAATGAGCAGTTCTTC; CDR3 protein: CASSERWEPGNEQFF
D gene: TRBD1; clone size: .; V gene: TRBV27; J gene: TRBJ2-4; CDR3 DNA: TGTGCCAGCAGTTTACAGGGGGCGTTGGGGAACATTCAGTACTTC; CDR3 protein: CASSLQGALGNIQYF
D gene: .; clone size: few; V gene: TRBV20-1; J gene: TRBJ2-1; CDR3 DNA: TGCAGTGCTAGGCGTCTTGAGATCTACAATGAGCAGTTCTTC; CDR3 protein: CSARRLEIYNEQFF
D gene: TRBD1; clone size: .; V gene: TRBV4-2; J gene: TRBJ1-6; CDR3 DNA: TGTGCCAGCAGCCCTACGGACAGGTCCTATAATTCACCCCTCCACTTT; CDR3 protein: CASSPTDRSYNSPLHF
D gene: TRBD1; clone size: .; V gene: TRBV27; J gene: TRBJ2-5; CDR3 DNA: TGTGCCAGCAGTTCCATAGGGGGCGGCGAGACCCAGTACTTC; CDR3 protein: CASSSIGGGETQYF
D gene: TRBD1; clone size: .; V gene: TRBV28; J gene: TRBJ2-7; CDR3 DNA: TGTGCCAGCAGTTCCATGGCAGGGGGCCACGAGCAGTACTTC; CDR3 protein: CASSSMAGGHEQYF
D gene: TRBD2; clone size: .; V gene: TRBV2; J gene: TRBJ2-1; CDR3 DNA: TGTGCCAGCAGTCCTAGCGGGAGACGGTCCTACAATGAGCAGTTCTTC; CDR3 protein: CASSPSGRRSYNEQFF
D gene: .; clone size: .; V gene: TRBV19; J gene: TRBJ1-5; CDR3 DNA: TGTGCCAGTAATTTGGACAGCCTAGGGCCCCAGCATTTT; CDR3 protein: CASNLDSLGPQHF
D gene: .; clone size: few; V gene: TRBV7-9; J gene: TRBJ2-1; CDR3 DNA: TGTGCCAGCAGCTTCGGAAGTGAGCAGTTCTTC; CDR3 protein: CASSFGSEQFF
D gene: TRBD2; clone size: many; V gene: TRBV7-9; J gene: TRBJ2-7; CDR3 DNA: TGTGCCAGCAGCTCGGGGACTAGCGGGTCCTACGAGCAGTACTTC; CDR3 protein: CASSSGTSGSYEQYF
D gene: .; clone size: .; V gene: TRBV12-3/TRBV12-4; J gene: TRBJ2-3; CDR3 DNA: TGTGCCAGCAGTTCCCTACACCTCACTAGCACAGATACGCAGTATTTT; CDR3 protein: CASSSLHLTSTDTQYF
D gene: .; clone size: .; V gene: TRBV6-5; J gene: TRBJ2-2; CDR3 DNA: TGTGCCAGCAGTCAGGGACTTCTGAACACCGGGGAGCTGTTTTTT; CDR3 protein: CASSQGLLNTGELFF
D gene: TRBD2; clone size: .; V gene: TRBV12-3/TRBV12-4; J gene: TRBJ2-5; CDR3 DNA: TGTGCCAGCAGTTTTGCGGGGGGCCGAGAGACCCAGTACTTC; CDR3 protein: CASSFAGGRETQYF
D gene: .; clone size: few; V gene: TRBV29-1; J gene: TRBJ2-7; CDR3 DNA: TGCAGCGCGTTAGGGGCGGGGTCCCCTACCTACGAGCAGTACTTC; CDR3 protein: CSALGAGSPTYEQYF
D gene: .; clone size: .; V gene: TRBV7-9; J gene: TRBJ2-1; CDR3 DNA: TGTGCCAGCAGCTCCATTAGCTCCTACAATGAGCAGTTCTTC; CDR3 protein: CASSSISSYNEQFF
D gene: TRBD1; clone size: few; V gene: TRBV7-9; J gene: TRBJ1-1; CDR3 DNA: TGTGCCAGCAGACGGACAGGGAACACTGAAGCTTTCTTT; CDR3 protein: CASRRTGNTEAFF
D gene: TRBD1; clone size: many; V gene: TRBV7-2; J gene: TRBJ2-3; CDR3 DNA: TGTGCCAGCAGTCAGACAGGGAGACGCACAGATACGCAGTATTTT; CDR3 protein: CASSQTGRRTDTQYF
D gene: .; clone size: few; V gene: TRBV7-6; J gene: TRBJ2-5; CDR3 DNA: TGTGCCAGCAGCCCCACCCAAGAGACCCAGTACTTC; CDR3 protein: CASSPTQETQYF
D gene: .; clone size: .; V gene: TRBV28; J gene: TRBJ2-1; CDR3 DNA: TGTGCCAGCAGTTCCAGGAACAATGAGCAGTTCTTC; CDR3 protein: CASSSRNNEQFF
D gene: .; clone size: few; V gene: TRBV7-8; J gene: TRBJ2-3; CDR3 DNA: TGTGCCAGCAGCTCCTTTCTCAGGGATACGCAGTATTTT; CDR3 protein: CASSSFLRDTQYF
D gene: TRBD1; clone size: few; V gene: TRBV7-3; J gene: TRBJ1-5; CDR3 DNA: TGTGCCAGCAGCCCAGGGGGAGGGAATCAGCCCCAGCATTTT; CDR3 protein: CASSPGGGNQPQHF
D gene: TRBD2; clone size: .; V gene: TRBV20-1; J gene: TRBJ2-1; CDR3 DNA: TGCAGTGCCAACGGGGTGGCGGGGGGAGACAAGAGCTCCTACAATGAGCAGTTCTTC; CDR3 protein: CSANGVAGGDKSSYNEQFF
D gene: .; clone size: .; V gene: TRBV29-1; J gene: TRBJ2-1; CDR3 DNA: TGCAGCGTTGGTAGGGTGGGAGCCCCCTACAATGAGCAGTTATTC; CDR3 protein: CSVGRVGAPYNEQLF
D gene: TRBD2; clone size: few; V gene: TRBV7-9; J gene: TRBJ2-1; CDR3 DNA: TGTGCCAGCAGCTCTACGACTAGCGGGAGTAGGTACAATGAGCAGTTCTTC; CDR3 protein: CASSSTTSGSRYNEQFF
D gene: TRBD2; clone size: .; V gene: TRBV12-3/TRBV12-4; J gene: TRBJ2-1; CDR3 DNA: TGTGCCAGCAGTTCCTCCTCTACTAGCGGGGGGATCAATGAGCAGTTCTTC; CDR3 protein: CASSSSSTSGGINEQFF
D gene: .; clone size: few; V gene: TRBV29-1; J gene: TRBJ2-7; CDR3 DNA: TGCAGCGTCAACGACGGGAACTCCTACGAGCAGTACTTC; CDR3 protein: CSVNDGNSYEQYF
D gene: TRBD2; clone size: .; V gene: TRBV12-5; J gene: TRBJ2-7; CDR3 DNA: TGTGCTAGTGGTTTACCCCTCGGGGAGGGGAACTACGAGCAGTACTTC; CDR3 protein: CASGLPLGEGNYEQYF
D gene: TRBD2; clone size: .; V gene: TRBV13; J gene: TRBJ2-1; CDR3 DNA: TGTGCCAGCAGCCCGGGACTAGCGTTACATGAGCAGTTCTTC; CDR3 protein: CASSPGLALHEQFF
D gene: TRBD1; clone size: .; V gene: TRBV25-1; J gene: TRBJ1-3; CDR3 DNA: TGTGCCAGCAGTGAGCCAACAGGGGCTGGAAACACCATATATTTT; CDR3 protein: CASSEPTGAGNTIYF
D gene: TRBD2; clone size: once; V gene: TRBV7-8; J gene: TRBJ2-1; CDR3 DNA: TGTGCCAGCAGCTCGAGACTAGCGGGAGGGCCAAGGGGCTACAATGAGCAGTTCTTC; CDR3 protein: CASSSRLAGGPRGYNEQFF
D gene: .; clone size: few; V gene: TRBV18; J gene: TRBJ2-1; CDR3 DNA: TGTGCCAGCTCACCACGGGTTGGGTACAATGAGCAGTTCTTC; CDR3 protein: CASSPRVGYNEQFF
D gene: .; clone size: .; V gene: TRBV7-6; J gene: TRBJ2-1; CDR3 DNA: TGTGCCAGCAGCTTAACCACAGGGACTGAGCAGTTCTTC; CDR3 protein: CASSLTTGTEQFF
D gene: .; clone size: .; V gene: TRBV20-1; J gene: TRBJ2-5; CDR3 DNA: TGCAGTGCTAGAGCGCAAAAGGGCCCTGGGAGAGTGACCCAGTACTTC; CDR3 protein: CSARAQKGPGRVTQYF
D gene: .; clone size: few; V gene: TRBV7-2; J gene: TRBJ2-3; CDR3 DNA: TGTGCCAGCAGCTTAGGGCGGGCCGACACAGATACGCAGTATTTT; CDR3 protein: CASSLGRADTDTQYF
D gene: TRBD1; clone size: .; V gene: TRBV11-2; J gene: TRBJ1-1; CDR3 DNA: TGTGCCAGCAGCCCCCGGGACAGGGGTTCCATTGAAGCTTTCTTT; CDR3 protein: CASSPRDRGSIEAFF
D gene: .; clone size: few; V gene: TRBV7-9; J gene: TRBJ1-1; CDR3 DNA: TGTGCCAGCAGCCTAAGGGTAGGGGTGAACACTGAAGCTTTCTTT; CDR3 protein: CASSLRVGVNTEAFF
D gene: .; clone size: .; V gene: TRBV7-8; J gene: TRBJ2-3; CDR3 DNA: TGTGCCAGCAGCTTAAGGCCTAGCAGAGATACGCAGTATTTT; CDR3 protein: CASSLRPSRDTQYF
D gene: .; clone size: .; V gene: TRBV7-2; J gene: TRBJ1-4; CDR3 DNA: TGTGCCAGCAGAGGGAGAGGGGTTGAAAAACTGTTTTTT; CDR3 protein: CASRGRGVEKLFF
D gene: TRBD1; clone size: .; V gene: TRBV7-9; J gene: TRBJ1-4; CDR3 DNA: TGTGCCAGCAGTTCTGGTTCAGGGGGCGGATTTGGAAAACTGTTTTTT; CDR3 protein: CASSSGSGGGFGKLFF
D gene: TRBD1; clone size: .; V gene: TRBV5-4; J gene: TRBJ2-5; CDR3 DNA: TGTGCCAGCAGCTTGGACAGGGGGTGGCAAGAGACCCAGTACTTC; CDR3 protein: CASSLDRGWQETQYF
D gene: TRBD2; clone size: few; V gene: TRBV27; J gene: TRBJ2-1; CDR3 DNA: TGTGCCAGCAGTCACGGGACTAGCGGTTACAATGAGCAGTTCTTC; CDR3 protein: CASSHGTSGYNEQFF
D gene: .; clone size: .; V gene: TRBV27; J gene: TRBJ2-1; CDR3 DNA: TGTGCCAGCAGCCTGGGGTATATCCCATACAATGAGCAGTTCTTC; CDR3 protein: CASSLGYIPYNEQFF